The entry below gives a single T cell receptor (beta chain) sequence along with its context. The sample belongs to a study of identical twins. V lost 7 bases, J lost 4 bases, and 7 bases stayed unmatched. This CDR3 contains 14 residues. One entry per CDR3 protein, called by TCRdb with MiXCR from the 5' RACE reads. The data show roughly 540,000 distinct CDR3 sequences, around 20% seen once. These data also formed part of another study, on T cells expressing NK-cell markers.

The TCR originated in a young woman in good health. Material: CD4+ T cells sorted from blood. The J gene is TRBJ2-7, the V gene TRBV12-3 or TRBV12-4, with 10 bases fitting TRBD1. CDR3 region: CASTLGQGKYEQYF. DNA for the CDR3: TGTGCCAGCACCTTGGGACAGGGGAAGTACGAGCAGTACTTC.